Listed here are 27 T cell receptor beta chains from one sample, sequenced in a study of cytomegalovirus exposure and HLA in healthy donors. Primers: 60 Vbeta forward and 13 Jbeta reverse. The method was immunoSEQ multiplex PCR; TCRdb's version includes in-frame clones alone and lacks a portion of them. Of 100,000 to 150,000 clones listed, 80% are singletons. Input material: PBMCs. These receptors all come from a man between 40 and 49 years old in good health and CMV-seronegative.

J is TRBJ1-5 and V is TRBV2, with TRBD1 identical over 8 bases. CDR1 is SNHLY and CDR2 is FYNNEI in the germline V gene. V was pared by 3 bases and J by 7 bases, with 8 bases of the junction left unmatched. The CDR3 has 15 residues. CDR3 region: CASSDVQGVGQPQHF. For the CDR3, the DNA is TGTGCCAGCAGTGACGTACAGGGGGTAGGGCAGCCCCAGCATTTT.

This chain connects TRBV6-5 to TRBJ1-6; D gene ambiguous. V dropped 6 bases and J dropped 0 bases, with 9 bases sitting between them. This CDR3 is built from 15 residues. Germline CDR1 MNHEY, CDR2 SVGAGI. CDR3 bases: TGTGCCAGCAGGCCAGGTTTCTCCTATAATTCACCCCTCCACTTT. This encodes CASRPGFSYNSPLHF.

J is TRBJ2-7 and V is TRBV7-2; TRBD2 agrees at 7 bases. After removal of 1 base from V and 3 bases from J, the junction contained 6 bases not matched to a gene. The CDR3 is 15 residues long. Germline V gene lookup returns CDR1 SGHTA and CDR2 FQGNSA. The CDR3 here is CASSLERGSSYEQYF. Here the CDR3 DNA reads TGTGCCAGCAGCTTAGAGCGGGGTTCCAGCTACGAGCAGTACTTC.

The rearrangement joins TRBV6-1 to TRBJ1-2; possibly TRBD1 for D (6 bases). There are 14 residues in the CDR3. Per the germline V gene, CDR1 is MNHNS and CDR2 is SASEGT. Trimming left V 6 bases short and J 5 bases short, with 16 bases between. Here the CDR3 DNA reads TGTGCCAGCAGGACACAGGGTATAGGATATGGCTACACCTTC. Translating gives CASRTQGIGYGYTF.

This clone was counted between two and nine times. The chain recombines TRBV2 with TRBJ1-1; D not certain. The V gene's germline CDR1 is SNHLY and CDR2 FYNNEI. CDR3 length: 14 residues. V was clipped by 4 bases and J by 2 bases, with 11 bases between them. CDR3 coding DNA: TGTGCCAGCAGTGTGGTCCAGACAAACACTGAAGCTTTCTTT. It encodes CASSVVQTNTEAFF. Together with reference TRBV2 and TRBJ1-1, the CDR3 gives the full variable domain: EPEVTQTPSHQVTQMGQEVILRCVPISNHLYFYWYRQILGQKVEFLVSFYNNEISEKSEIFDDQFSVERPDGSNFTLKIRSTKLEDSAMYFCASSVVQTNTEAFFGQGTRLTVV.

The V and J genes are TRBV2 and TRBJ2-7; 9 nucleotides match TRBD1. CDR3 length: 15 residues. In germline, CDR1 is SNHLY, CDR2 FYNNEI. V dropped 5 bases and J dropped 1; count of bases not matched to a gene: 6. The CDR3 is CASSTGTGKSYEQYF. The DNA of the CDR3 is TGTGCCAGCAGTACCGGGACAGGGAAATCCTACGAGCAGTACTTC.

This rearrangement joins TRBV18 to TRBJ1-5; 9 bases agree with TRBD1. The V gene's germline CDR1 is KGHSH and CDR2 LQKENI. The CDR3 sequence is 16 residues long. The trim removed 2 bases at V and 6 bases at J, leaving 8 bases unmatched. The CDR3 sequence is CASSPTSQGAGQPQHF. The CDR3 DNA reads TGTGCCAGCTCACCAACCTCACAGGGGGCGGGTCAGCCCCAGCATTTT.

V is TRBV10-1 and J is TRBJ2-7, with 9 bases identical to TRBD2. CDR1 and CDR2 from the germline V gene are WNHNN and SYGVQD (reference sequence). The V segment lost 10 bases and the J segment 3 bases; nucleotides outside the gene matches: 10. The CDR3 sequence is 14 residues long. The CDR3 DNA reads TGCGCCACAGCCAAGGGACTAGCTGGCTACGAGCAGTACTTC. Protein: CATAKGLAGYEQYF.

The chain uses TRBV4-2 and TRBJ2-3, with a possible D match to TRBD2 (5 bases). Between the trimmed V and J ends, which lost 0 bases and 4 bases, there was a span of 14 bases. The CDR3 sequence is 16 residues long. Germline assignment: CDR1 LGHNA and CDR2 YNFKEQ. The CDR3 DNA is TGTGCCAGCAGCCAAGAGTGGCCCCCGGGGTCAGATACGCAGTATTTT. Amino acid sequence: CASSQEWPPGSDTQYF.

V gene TRBV11-1 combines with J gene TRBJ1-5; a weak D match, TRBD1 (5 bases). The CDR3 covers 13 residues. Germline CDR1 is SGHAT and CDR2 is FQDESV (reference sequence). Trimming removed 5 bases at V and 4 bases at J, with 9 bases between. This chain's CDR3 is CASSRDRNQPQHF. The CDR3 region has the DNA TGTGCCAGCAGCCGAGACAGAAATCAGCCCCAGCATTTT.

This clone was seen a handful of times. The chain uses TRBV7-2 and TRBJ1-5, with D uncertain. CDR1 is SGHTA and CDR2 is FQGNSA in the germline V gene. The CDR3 covers 12 residues. Trimming removed 3 bases from V and 4 bases from J, with 4 bases in between. The CDR3 spells CASSFGNQPQHF. In DNA form, the CDR3 reads TGTGCCAGCAGCTTCGGGAATCAGCCCCAGCATTTT.

The chain has TRBV10-2 and TRBJ2-7, with D possibly being TRBD1 (6 bases). The germline V gene has CDR1 WSHSY and CDR2 SAAADI. Trimming shortened V by 0 bases and J by 2 bases, and 11 bases separated the two germline ends. The CDR3 contains 15 residues. The chain's CDR3 is CASSESTGQTYEQYF. CDR3 bases: TGCGCCAGCAGTGAGTCCACGGGACAAACCTACGAGCAGTACTTC.

The gene calls are TRBV7-2 and TRBJ1-1; D uncertain. The length of the CDR3 is 13 residues. V lost 4 bases and J 1 base, leaving 7 bases between the germline ends. Germline V gene lookup returns CDR1 SGHTA and CDR2 FQGNSA. CDR3 amino acids: CASSSNRNTEAFF. The CDR3 coding sequence is TGTGCCAGCAGCTCCAACAGGAACACTGAAGCTTTCTTT. The variable domain in full, with the rest retrieved from reference TRBV7-2 and TRBJ1-1, is GAGVSQSPSNKVTEKGKDVELRCDPISGHTALYWYRQSLGQGLEFLIYFQGNSAPDKSGLPSDRFSAERTGGSVSTLTIQRTQQEDSAVYLCASSSNRNTEAFFGQGTRLTVV.

The rearrangement uses TRBV6-5 and TRBJ2-2, with D possibly matching TRBD1 (5 bases). The germline CDR1 and CDR2 sequences are MNHEY and SVGAGI. The V and J ends lost 6 bases and 6 bases respectively, with 11 bases between them. This CDR3 has 13 amino acids. The CDR3 region has the DNA TGTGCCAGCAGGCCCCAGGGCCCCGGGGAGCTGTTTTTT. Protein sequence: CASRPQGPGELFF.

The table lists this clone with a count of one. The chain is built from TRBV29-1 and TRBJ1-2, with unresolved D. Trimming cost V 2 bases and J 4 bases, with 11 bases left between them. This CDR3 comprises 13 residues. Germline V gives CDR1 SQVTM, CDR2 ANQGSEA. The CDR3 is CSVELGEGYGYTF. The CDR3 DNA reads as TGCAGCGTTGAACTGGGCGAGGGCTATGGCTACACCTTC.

The chain joins TRBV10-3 to TRBJ2-7, with D unresolved. The germline gives CDR1 ENHRY, CDR2 SYGVKD. CDR3 length: 14 amino acids. Trimming shortened V by 2 bases and J by 3 bases, and 11 bases separated the two germline ends. CDR3 coding DNA: TGTGCCATCAGTGAGGGTCTACCAAACTACGAGCAGTACTTC. Protein product: CAISEGLPNYEQYF.

The V call is TRBV5-1, the J call TRBJ2-2, with 7 bases aligning to TRBD2. The CDR3 has 16 residues. V trimming: 6 bases; J trimming: 1 base; junction bases outside the gene matches: 9. Per the germline V gene, CDR1 is SGHRS and CDR2 is YFSETQ. The CDR3 coding sequence is TGCGCCAGCACCCCACTTAAGCGGGAGAACACCGGGGAGCTGTTTTTT. Translated, it gives CASTPLKRENTGELFF.

Only one count was recorded for this clone. The CDR3, as DNA: TGTGCCTGGAAAAGGGGGCGTTCCTACGAGCAGTACTTC. Encoded protein: CAWKRGRSYEQYF. The rearrangement links TRBV30 to TRBJ2-7, with 7 bases fitting TRBD1. Germline V lookup: CDR1 GTSNPN, CDR2 SVGIG (reference sequence). V lost 4 bases, J lost 1 base, and 4 bases stayed unmatched. CDR3 length: 13 residues.

The V and J genes are TRBV19 and TRBJ2-6, with a weak D call TRBD1 (6 bases). Germline assignment: CDR1 LNHDA and CDR2 SQIVND (reference sequence). CDR3 length equals 17 residues. DNA of the CDR3: TGTGCAGGCGGCGCAGGGGATAGAGGAACTGGGGCCAACGTCCTGACTTTC. Translated: CAGGAGDRGTGANVLTF.

V is TRBV28 and J is TRBJ1-2; TRBD1 matches at 7 bases. This CDR3 contains 12 residues. Germline V gives CDR1 MDHEN, CDR2 SYDVKM. Trimming at V came to 10 bases and at J to 8 bases, leaving 10 bases not matched to a gene. CDR3 residues: CANQGETEGYTF. The CDR3 nucleotides read TGTGCCAACCAGGGGGAAACTGAAGGCTACACCTTC.

The chain has TRBV7-2 and TRBJ2-3; 9 bases are a match to TRBD1. The CDR3 totals 16 residues. J lost 0 bases, V lost 6 bases, and 7 bases had no gene match. Germline V CDR1 and CDR2: SGHTA, FQGNSA. The CDR3 DNA follows: TGTGCCAGCAGAACAACCGGGACAGGGAGCACAGATACGCAGTATTTT. This sequence encodes CASRTTGTGSTDTQYF.

The chain couples TRBV10-2 to TRBJ2-7; weak D call: TRBD2 (5 bases). Per germline, CDR1 WSHSY and CDR2 SAAADI. Trimming took off 5 bases at V and 1 base at J, with 6 bases between the two ends. The CDR3 spans 12 residues. CDR3 loop: CASSSGSYEQYF. As DNA, the CDR3 is TGCGCCAGCAGTAGCGGATCCTACGAGCAGTACTTC.

The V and J genes are TRBV27 and TRBJ2-7; 8 positions match TRBD1. V shed 7 bases and J 4 bases; nucleotides not matched to a gene: 6. There are 13 residues in the CDR3. Germline assignment: CDR1 MNHEY and CDR2 SMNVEV (reference sequence). Here the CDR3 reads CASTLDRAYEQYF. The CDR3 nucleotides read TGTGCCAGCACCCTGGACAGGGCTTACGAGCAGTACTTC.

The V gene is TRBV28, the J gene TRBJ1-2; no definite D call. Trimming removed 8 bases at V and 3 bases at J, with 7 bases between. Germline CDR1 is MDHEN and CDR2 is SYDVKM. The CDR3 consists of 11 residues. The CDR3 loop reads CASFTDYGYTF. CDR3 nucleotide sequence: TGTGCCAGCTTTACGGACTATGGCTACACCTTC.

V is TRBV5-6 and J is TRBJ1-1; D might be TRBD1 (5 bases). Deletions cut 5 bases from V and 5 bases from J, with 19 bases between. CDR1 SGHDT and CDR2 YYEEEE come from the germline V gene. The CDR3 is made up of 15 amino acids. The DNA of the CDR3 is TGTGCCAGCAGGAACGACAGAACGTTCGGTACTGAAGCTTTCTTT. Translating it yields CASRNDRTFGTEAFF.

V is TRBV10-2 and J is TRBJ2-1, with a tentative D call TRBD1 (7 bases). The germline gives CDR1 WSHSY, CDR2 SAAADI. The CDR3 spans 15 residues. Trimming took 6 bases from V and 7 from J, leaving 19 bases between them. CDR3 coding DNA: TGCGCCAGCAGGGCCCCCGGGCAGGGGGGAAATGAGCAGTTCTTC. Translated, it gives CASRAPGQGGNEQFF.

V gene TRBV28 combines with J gene TRBJ2-6, with unresolved D. V shed 4 bases and J shed 4 bases, with 5 bases lying between them. Germline V lookup: CDR1 MDHEN, CDR2 SYDVKM. There are 13 residues in the CDR3. The CDR3 protein is CASSYSGANVLTF. The CDR3 DNA reads as TGTGCCAGCAGTTATTCAGGGGCCAACGTCCTGACTTTC.